A single sample gave rise to the 16 T cell receptor beta chains below, sequenced in a study of T cell responses to AZD1222 COVID-19 vaccine. The table came from immunoSEQ multiplex PCR; TCRdb's copy has only in-frame clones and leaves some out. The table records about 47,000 clones, under 85% of them present only once. Specimen: peripheral blood, collected on day 0 of MenACWY control vaccination. These receptors were obtained from an adult in good health.

The chain recombines TRBV7-9 with TRBJ2-1; no firm D call. The V and J ends lost 6 bases and 4 bases respectively, with 7 bases between them. Germline assignment: CDR1 SEHNR and CDR2 FQNEAQ (reference sequence). The CDR3 runs 12 residues. The CDR3 is CASRAEYNEQFF. In DNA, the CDR3 is TGTGCCAGCAGAGCCGAGTACAATGAGCAGTTCTTC.

V and J are TRBV11-3 and TRBJ2-2; 7 nucleotides agree with TRBD2. The germline gives CDR1 SGHNT, CDR2 YENEEA. With 5 bases clipped from V and 5 bases from J, the junction kept 5 bases outside the gene matches. The CDR3 spans 14 residues. This CDR3 is CASSQAGVTGELFF. The CDR3 DNA is TGTGCCAGCAGCCAGGCGGGAGTTACCGGGGAGCTGTTTTTT.

This chain links TRBV6-5 with TRBJ1-6, with 9 bases that match TRBD1. The germline V gene encodes CDR1 MNHEY and CDR2 SVGAGI. With 6 bases clipped from V and 9 bases from J, the junction kept 9 bases outside the gene matches. This CDR3 comprises 15 residues. The CDR3 protein is CASSRPRDRASPLHF. CDR3 coding DNA: TGTGCCAGCAGCCGCCCCCGGGACAGGGCTTCACCCCTCCACTTT.

This chain links TRBV28 with TRBJ2-1; 9 bases align to TRBD1. The V and J ends lost 6 bases and 4 bases, in that order; junction bases with no gene match: 10. CDR1 and CDR2 (germline): MDHEN, SYDVKM. This CDR3 has 16 residues. DNA for the CDR3: TGTGCCAGCAGGATCACCACAGGGGGCGCTTACAATGAGCAGTTCTTC. Translation gives CASRITTGGAYNEQFF.

The genes are TRBV6-5 and TRBJ1-1; 7 bases map to TRBD1. The CDR3 sequence is 15 residues long. Germline V lookup: CDR1 MNHEY, CDR2 SVGAGI. J gave up 5 bases and V 3 bases, and 9 bases lay outside the gene matches. The chain's CDR3 is CASSYSQGGGTEAFF. CDR3 sequence (DNA): TGTGCCAGCAGTTATTCTCAGGGGGGAGGGACTGAAGCTTTCTTT.

This chain joins TRBV11-2 and TRBJ1-2; D is unresolved. V lost 5 bases and J 7 bases, leaving 23 bases between the germline ends. The V gene's germline CDR1 is SGHAT and CDR2 FQNNGV. The CDR3 spans 16 residues. The CDR3 here is CASSPSPGLSSGGYTF. CDR3 coding DNA: TGTGCCAGCAGCCCTTCCCCCGGACTCAGCAGTGGTGGCTACACCTTC.

This sequence joins TRBV3-1 (or the pseudogene TRBV3-2) and TRBJ1-2; the match to TRBD1 covers 9 bases. Germline CDR1 is LGHDT and CDR2 is YNNKEL (reference sequence). Trimming cost V 4 bases and J 4 bases; bases outside gene matches: 4. This CDR3 has 14 amino acids. CDR3 amino acids: CASSPGTGRYGYTF. The CDR3 region has the DNA TGTGCCAGCAGCCCTGGGACAGGGCGCTATGGCTACACCTTC.

The CDR3 coding sequence is TGCAGTGCTAGTGTCCCCGGTCCCAGCACAGATACGCAGTATTTT. Translated, it gives CSASVPGPSTDTQYF. The chain has TRBV20-1 and TRBJ2-3; no clear D. Trimming shortened V by 3 bases and J by 0 bases, and 13 bases separated the two germline ends. The CDR3 covers 15 residues. Germline V gene data show CDR1 as DFQATT and CDR2 as SNEGSKA (reference sequence).

This chain joins TRBV2 and TRBJ2-3; D may be TRBD2 (5 bases). This CDR3 spans 14 amino acids. Germline CDR1 is SNHLY and CDR2 is FYNNEI. V was shortened by 5 bases and J by 1 base, with 10 bases between the two germline ends. In nucleotides, the CDR3 is TGTGCCAGCAGTCCCGTGGGAGGCACAGATACGCAGTATTTT. Amino acids: CASSPVGGTDTQYF.

The CDR3 region is CASSLERSWGRYNQPQHF. CDR3 DNA: TGTGCCAGCAGCTTAGAACGTTCGTGGGGTAGGTACAATCAGCCCCAGCATTTT. J is TRBJ1-5 and V is TRBV7-8; no clear D. Germline loops: CDR1 SGHVS, CDR2 FQNEAQ. V lost 1 base to trimming and J lost 3 bases, with 19 bases between them. CDR3 length: 18 residues.

This clone ranks as medium-sized. J is TRBJ2-6 and V is TRBV21-1; whether TRBD1, the table's D call, matches the DNA was not checked. TRBV21-1 is a known pseudogene. This CDR3 comprises 20 residues. The CDR3 here is CASSKAHKNSSLSGANVLTF. In DNA form, the CDR3 reads TGTGCCAGCAGCAAAGCGCATAAAAACAGCAGCCTCTCTGGGGCCAACGTCCTGACTTTC.

The chain employs TRBV5-1 and TRBJ2-1, with D possibly being TRBD2 (6 bases). V was clipped by 2 bases and J by 9 bases, with 12 bases between them. There are 13 residues in the CDR3. Germline V gene lookup returns CDR1 SGHRS and CDR2 YFSETQ. CDR3 coding DNA: TGCGCCAGCAGCTTTGGACGGGAGACTGAGCAGTTCTTC. Its protein product is CASSFGRETEQFF.

The chain couples TRBV2 to TRBJ2-3; D gene ambiguous. V dropped 6 bases and J dropped 1 base, with 14 bases sitting between them. CDR1 is SNHLY and CDR2 is FYNNEI in the germline V gene. This CDR3 is 15 amino acids long. The CDR3 spells CASRIGLGGTDTQYF. The CDR3 coding sequence is TGTGCCAGCAGAATAGGTTTAGGAGGCACAGATACGCAGTATTTT.

The V call is TRBV11-2, the J call TRBJ1-1, with D perhaps matching TRBD1 (5 bases). The germline V gene encodes CDR1 SGHAT and CDR2 FQNNGV. The germline V and J ends were trimmed by 10 bases and 0 bases, with 12 bases remaining between them. CDR3 length: 13 amino acids. The CDR3 DNA sequence: TGTGCCACGGGGGGGGGACTGAACACTGAAGCTTTCTTT. Its translation is CATGGGLNTEAFF.

CDR3 sequence: CASSFRYQPRQYF. In DNA form, the CDR3 reads TGTGCCAGCAGTTTTCGATATCAGCCCCGACAGTACTTC. This chain links TRBV28 with TRBJ2-7; D is unresolved. The CDR3 runs 13 residues. Trimming took off 3 bases at V and 10 bases at J, with 16 bases between the two ends. Germline CDR1 is MDHEN and CDR2 is SYDVKM.

Within the sample, this clone is medium-sized. The chain carries TRBV14 and TRBJ2-3; tentative D call: TRBD2 (6 bases). The CDR3 is 16 residues long. CDR1 SGHDN and CDR2 FVKESK come from the germline V gene. Trimming left V 4 bases short and J 2 bases short, with 16 bases between. The CDR3 sequence: CASSLAGGPDTDTQYF. Here the CDR3 DNA reads TGTGCCAGCAGCCTCGCCGGGGGACCAGACACAGATACGCAGTATTTT.